This TCR beta chain was sequenced in a study of T cells expressing NK-cell markers. The wider study: Sorted CD3+CD56+NKG2C+, CD3+CD56+NKG2C- and CD3+CD56-NKG2C+ T-cell subsets were beta-chain profiled. Seven HCMV-seropositive donors and one seronegative donor made up the eight sequenced donors. Study results and caveats: Researchers report these clonotypes also headed the CD3+CD56-NKG2C+ fraction in several donors. Dominant NKG2C+ clonotypes were found to form roughly 1.0-7.5% of CD8+ T cells in several donors.

TCRdb reprocessed the 5' RACE reads and reports one entry per CDR3 protein, with no DNA. The sample totals some 460,000 distinct CDR3 sequences. With regard to this clonotype: As yet, its antigen is unknown.

CDR3 size: 15 residues. The sequence came from a woman between 50 and 59 years old in good health. The rearrangement links TRBV12-3 or TRBV12-4 to TRBJ2-7; TCRdb's D gene call, TRBD2, goes unchecked for lack of DNA. The sequenced sample consisted of blood T cells: a sorted CD56 or NKG2C T cell subset, CD4+ or CD8+ T cells, or bulk PBMC T cells (not recorded which). The CDR3 loop is CASRGGLAGAAEQYF.